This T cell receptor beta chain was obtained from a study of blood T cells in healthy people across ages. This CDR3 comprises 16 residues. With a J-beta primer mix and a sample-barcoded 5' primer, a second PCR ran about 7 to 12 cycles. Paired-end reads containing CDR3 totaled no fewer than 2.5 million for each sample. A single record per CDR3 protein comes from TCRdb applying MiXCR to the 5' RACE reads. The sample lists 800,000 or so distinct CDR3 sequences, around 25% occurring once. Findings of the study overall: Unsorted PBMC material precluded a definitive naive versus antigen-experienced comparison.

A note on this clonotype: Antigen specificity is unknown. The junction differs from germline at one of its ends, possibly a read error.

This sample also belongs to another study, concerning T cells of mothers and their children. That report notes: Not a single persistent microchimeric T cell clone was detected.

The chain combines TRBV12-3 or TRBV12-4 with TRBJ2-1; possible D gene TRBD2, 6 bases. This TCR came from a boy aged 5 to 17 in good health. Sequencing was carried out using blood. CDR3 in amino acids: CASSWRGGISYNEQFF. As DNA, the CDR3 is TGTGCCAGCAGTTGGAGGGGCGGCATATCCTACAATGAGCAGTTCTTT.